Presented here are 13 T cell receptor beta chains from one specimen sequenced in a study of regulatory T cells in long-lasting Graves disease. Time point indicated: newly diagnosed GD, antithyroid drugs for less than 3 months. The TCR library was prepared using RNA isolated from PBMCs. CDR3-region Arm-PCR and iRepertoire HTBI primers produced the TCR beta libraries. TCRdb re-called the multiplex PCR reads through MiXCR, storing one row per CDR3 protein. The profile covers around 420,000 distinct CDR3 sequences, with roughly 15% appearing a single time and over 7% taken by the ten largest. These data are also associated with another study on T cells in Graves' hyperthyroidism and ophthalmopathy.

Here the sequenced sample was peripheral blood mononuclear cells (PBMCs), taken at new diagnosis, from a patient treated with antithyroid drugs. These receptors all stem from a woman in her thirties or forties with Graves disease.

The sample holds many counts of this clonotype. This sequence joins TRBV19 and TRBJ2-1; 11 nucleotides match TRBD2. This CDR3 comprises 17 residues. Germline CDR1 is LNHDA and CDR2 is SQIVND (reference sequence). V shed 2 bases and J 8 bases; nucleotides not matched to a gene: 11. DNA of the CDR3: TGTGCCAGTAGTATAATCTGGCCTAGCGGGAGGTCCGATGAGCAGTTCTTC. Its translation is CASSIIWPSGRSDEQFF.

This clonotype was observed many times. The V and J genes are TRBV5-5 and TRBJ2-1, with D tentatively TRBD1 (6 bases). Germline lookup yields CDR1 SGHKS and CDR2 YYEKEE (reference sequence). Trimming took 1 base from V and 5 from J, leaving 10 bases between them. The CDR3 runs 14 residues. The CDR3 region has the DNA TGTGCCAGCAGCTTGAAGTACAGGGACAATGAGCAGTTCTTC. Protein: CASSLKYRDNEQFF. The whole variable domain, filled in from reference TRBV5-5 and TRBJ2-1, reads DAGVTQSPTHLIKTRGQQVTLRCSPISGHKSVSWYQQVLGQGPQFIFQYYEKEERGRGNFPDRFSARQFPNYSSELNVNALLLGDSALYLCASSLKYRDNEQFFGPGTRLTVL.

This clonotype was seen repeatedly, ten times or more. The rearrangement joins TRBV12-5 to TRBJ1-1; D is possibly TRBD1 (5 bases). This CDR3 comprises 13 residues. Germline loops: CDR1 LGHNT, CDR2 FRNRAP. Trimming cost V 6 bases and J 4 bases, with 12 bases left between them. CDR3 residues: CASGPAQGTEAFF. In nucleotides, the CDR3 is TGTGCTAGTGGCCCTGCTCAGGGCACTGAAGCTTTCTTT.

The chain links TRBV27 to TRBJ2-7, with TRBD2 matching 9 bases. Germline CDR1 reads MNHEY; CDR2 reads SMNVEV (reference sequence). CDR3 length: 19 amino acids. V dropped 5 bases and J dropped 0; count of bases not matched to a gene: 17. CDR3 residues: CASSSYREFLAGSSYEQYF. As DNA, the CDR3 is TGTGCCAGCAGTAGTTACAGGGAGTTCCTAGCGGGGAGCTCCTACGAGCAGTACTTC.

The chain is built from TRBV19 and TRBJ2-3; D ambiguous. Germline V gene sequence: CDR1 LNHDA, CDR2 SQIVND (reference sequence). V lost 7 bases to trimming and J lost 1 base, with 6 bases between them. This CDR3 has 12 amino acids. This CDR3 is CASNGGTDTQYF. The CDR3 coding sequence is TGTGCCAGTAACGGAGGCACAGATACGCAGTATTTT. Drawing the rest from reference TRBV19 and TRBJ2-3, the complete variable domain is DGGITQSPKYLFRKEGQNVTLSCEQNLNHDAMYWYRQDPGQGLRLIYYSQIVNDFQKGDIAEGYSVSREKKESFPLTVTSAQKNPTAFYLCASNGGTDTQYFGPGTRLTVL.

This chain connects TRBV7-9 to TRBJ2-5, with 7 bases identical to TRBD2. The J call may be faulty, since TRBJ2-1 better matches the DNA end. Germline V gene sequence: CDR1 SEHNR, CDR2 FQNEAQ (reference sequence). This CDR3 region has 16 residues. CDR3 protein: CASSPRKYGGWDEQFF. For the CDR3, the DNA is TGTGCCAGCAGCCCCCGTAAATACGGGGGGTGGGATGAGCAGTTCTTC.

This clonotype has just a few counts. The chain joins TRBV14 to TRBJ2-7; a weak D match, TRBD1 (5 bases). The CDR3 contains 17 residues. In germline, CDR1 is SGHDN, CDR2 FVKESK. Between the trimmed V and J ends, which lost 0 bases and 2 bases, there was a span of 17 bases. CDR3 nucleotides: TGTGCCAGCAGCCAAGATGGAACCAGGGTCACCGCCTACGAGCAGTACTTC. It codes for CASSQDGTRVTAYEQYF.

CDR3 loop: CASSMEGGPGEQYF. For the CDR3, the DNA is TGTGCCAGTAGTATGGAGGGAGGGCCGGGCGAGCAGTACTTC. The chain recombines TRBV19 with TRBJ2-7; TRBD2 matches at 7 bases. J gave up 6 bases and V 3 bases, and 8 bases lay outside the gene matches. The CDR3 is made up of 14 amino acids. Germline CDR1 reads LNHDA; CDR2 reads SQIVND (reference sequence).

In its sample, this clonotype was seen many times. The chain couples TRBV18 to TRBJ1-5, with no clear D. V lost 0 bases and J lost 3, with 9 bases in between. The CDR3 length is 15 residues. CDR1 is KGHSH, CDR2 LQKENI, per germline. The CDR3: CASSPPMGSNQPQHF. The CDR3 DNA follows: TGTGCCAGCTCACCACCGATGGGGTCCAATCAGCCCCAGCATTTT. The whole variable domain, remainder taken from reference TRBV18 and TRBJ1-5, is NAGVMQNPRHLVRRRGQEARLRCSPMKGHSHVYWYRQLPEEGLKFMVYLQKENIIDESGMPKERFSAEFPKEGPSILRIQQVVRGDSAAYFCASSPPMGSNQPQHFGDGTRLSIL.

The rearrangement uses TRBV5-4 and TRBJ1-5; D is unresolved. Trimming removed 4 bases at V and 2 bases at J, with 13 bases between. The CDR3 runs 15 residues. Germline lookup yields CDR1 SGHNT and CDR2 YYREEE (reference sequence). The CDR3 loop reads CASSRFESGNQPQHF. The CDR3 DNA sequence: TGTGCCAGCAGCCGCTTTGAAAGCGGCAATCAGCCCCAGCATTTT.

Comments on this clonotype: The conserved closing phenylalanine or tryptophan is absent in this CDR3, likely reflecting a read error. The chain has TRBV19 and TRBJ1-1; TRBD1 matches at 8 bases. The CDR3 is made up of 13 amino acids. V dropped 6 bases and J dropped 3; count of bases not matched to a gene: 3. Germline V gene data show CDR1 as LNHDA and CDR2 as SQIVND (reference sequence). CDR3 nucleotides: TGTGCCAGTAGGGACAGGGACGACACTGAAGCTTTCGTT. Translation: CASRDRDDTEAFV.

This clonotype was recorded many times. The chain links TRBV11-2 to TRBJ2-5, with D possibly being TRBD1 (5 bases). Germline lookup yields CDR1 SGHAT and CDR2 FQNNGV. This CDR3 is 14 amino acids long. The V end lost 5 bases, the J end lost 4 bases, and 14 bases lay between the germline ends. CDR3 residues: CASSPAATAETQYF. CDR3 coding DNA: TGTGCCAGCAGCCCCGCGGCGACAGCAGAGACCCAGTACTTC. Supplemented by reference TRBV11-2 and TRBJ2-5, the full variable domain reads EAGVAQSPRYKIIEKRQSVAFWCNPISGHATLYWYQQILGQGPKLLIQFQNNGVVDDSQLPKDRFSAERLKGVDSTLKIQPAKLEDSAVYLCASSPAATAETQYFGPGTRLLVL.

This clonotype was detected ten times or more. V and J are TRBV15 and TRBJ2-5; perhaps TRBD2 as D (5 bases). Trimming removed 0 bases at V and 7 bases at J, with 15 bases between. The CDR3 length is 15 residues. Germline lookup yields CDR1 LNHNV and CDR2 YYDKDF (reference sequence). The CDR3 DNA is TGTGCCACCAGCAGAGATCATTCCCCAGAGGGGACCCAGTACTTC. It yields the protein CATSRDHSPEGTQYF.